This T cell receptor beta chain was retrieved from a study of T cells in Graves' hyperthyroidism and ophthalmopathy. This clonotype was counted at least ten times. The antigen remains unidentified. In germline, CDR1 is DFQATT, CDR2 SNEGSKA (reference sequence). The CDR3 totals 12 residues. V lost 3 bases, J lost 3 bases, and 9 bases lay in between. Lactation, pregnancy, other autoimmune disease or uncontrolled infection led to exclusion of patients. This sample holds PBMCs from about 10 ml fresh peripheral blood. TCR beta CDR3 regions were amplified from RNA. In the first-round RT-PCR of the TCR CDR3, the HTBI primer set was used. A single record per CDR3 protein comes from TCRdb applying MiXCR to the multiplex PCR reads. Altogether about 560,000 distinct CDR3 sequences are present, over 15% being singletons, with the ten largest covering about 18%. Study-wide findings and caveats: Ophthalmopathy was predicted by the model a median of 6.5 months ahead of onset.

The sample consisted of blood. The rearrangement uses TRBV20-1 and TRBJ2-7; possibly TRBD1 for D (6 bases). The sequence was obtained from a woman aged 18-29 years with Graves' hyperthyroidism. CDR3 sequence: CSASPGVYEQYF. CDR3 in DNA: TGCAGTGCTAGTCCAGGGGTCTACGAGCAGTACTTC.